The next 21 T cell receptor beta chains were all read from a single sample in a study of OX40 agonist ivuxolimab in advanced cancers. Sequencing used immunoSEQ multiplex PCR; TCRdb keeps in-frame clones, though not all of them. Of 70,000 to 80,000 clones detected, roughly 90% appear once; the ten largest clones hold more than 0.3%. The sequencing used CD4+ or CD8+ T cells sorted from blood, collected in a trial of the OX40 agonist ivuxolimab. These receptors originate from an adult with an advanced solid tumor such as melanoma, head and neck, liver or kidney cancer.

This CDR3 is CASSQGLRVNQPQHF. The CDR3 region has the DNA TGTGCCAGCAGCCAGGGGCTGAGGGTTAATCAGCCCCAGCATTTT. This chain uses TRBV7-2 with TRBJ1-5; possible D gene TRBD1, 6 bases. The V end was cut by 5 bases, the J end by 4 bases, with 15 bases between. CDR1 is SGHTA, CDR2 FQGNSA, per germline. The CDR3 has 15 amino acids.

This clone appeared a few times. The chain joins TRBV27 to TRBJ1-2, with 7 bases matching TRBD1. Trimming at V came to 5 bases and at J to 2 bases, leaving 5 bases not matched to a gene. Germline V gene sequence: CDR1 MNHEY, CDR2 SMNVEV (reference sequence). This CDR3 contains 14 residues. The CDR3 DNA sequence: TGTGCCAGCAGTGCGCAACAGGGGAACTATGGCTACACCTTC. Translation: CASSAQQGNYGYTF.

The rearrangement joins TRBV11-2 to TRBJ2-3; the match to TRBD2 covers 8 bases. The V segment lost 5 bases and the J segment 2 bases; nucleotides outside the gene matches: 9. CDR3 length: 16 amino acids. Per the germline V gene, CDR1 is SGHAT and CDR2 is FQNNGV. In DNA form, the CDR3 reads TGTGCCAGCAGCCCCAGACTAGCGTTTCTCACAGATACGCAGTATTTT. Amino acid sequence: CASSPRLAFLTDTQYF.

V usage is TRBV6-5 and J usage is TRBJ2-7, with 9 bases aligning to TRBD2. V trimming: 6 bases; J trimming: 6 bases; junction bases outside the gene matches: 6. CDR3 length: 13 residues. Per the germline V gene, CDR1 is MNHEY and CDR2 is SVGAGI. CDR3 loop: CASRRTSVSEQYF. In DNA, the CDR3 is TGTGCCAGCAGACGGACTAGCGTCTCCGAGCAGTACTTC.

The chain combines TRBV25-1 with TRBJ2-1; D gene unclear. Per germline, CDR1 MGHDK and CDR2 SYGVNS. CDR3 length: 14 amino acids. Trimming shortened V by 4 bases and J by 4 bases, and 11 bases separated the two germline ends. The CDR3 bases are TGTGCCAGCAGTGGTGGCCTAGATTACAATGAGCAGTTCTTC. Protein: CASSGGLDYNEQFF.

The chain links TRBV6-5 to TRBJ2-7, with a possible D match to TRBD1 (6 bases). This CDR3 spans 12 amino acids. Germline-derived CDR1 and CDR2 are MNHEY and SVGAGI. V was pared by 6 bases and J by 4 bases, with 10 bases between. In DNA form, the CDR3 reads TGTGCCAGCAGGGACACAGGGTACGAGCAGTACTTC. Its protein product is CASRDTGYEQYF.

The chain employs TRBV9 and TRBJ2-7; tentatively, D is TRBD2 (6 bases). The CDR3 runs to 14 residues. V shed 0 bases and J shed 3 bases, with 10 bases lying between them. The V gene's germline CDR1 is SGDLS and CDR2 YYNGEE. The CDR3 sequence: CASSVGIADYEQYF. The CDR3 DNA sequence: TGTGCCAGCAGCGTAGGGATAGCGGACTACGAGCAGTACTTC.

Only a few counts were recorded for this clone. CDR3 residues: CASSQDSSGTSSTDTQYF. CDR3 bases: TGCGCCAGCAGCCAAGATTCGAGCGGGACTTCAAGCACAGATACGCAGTATTTT. This chain uses TRBV4-3 with TRBJ2-3, with 7 nucleotides matching TRBD2. With V trimmed by 0 bases and J by 0 bases, 9 bases remained unmatched. CDR3 length equals 18 residues. The V gene's germline CDR1 is LGHNA and CDR2 YSLEER.

J is TRBJ2-5 and V is TRBV19; D perhaps matches TRBD1 (5 bases). This CDR3 has 13 residues. V lost 3 bases and J lost 0, with 5 bases in between. CDR1 and CDR2 from the germline V gene are LNHDA and SQIVND (reference sequence). The CDR3 protein is CASSMGHQETQYF. CDR3 DNA sequence: TGTGCCAGTAGTATGGGGCACCAAGAGACCCAGTACTTC.

The chain has TRBV5-1 and TRBJ1-5; 12 bases are a match to TRBD1. This CDR3 contains 17 residues. Germline V gene data show CDR1 as SGHRS and CDR2 as YFSETQ. V trimming: 4 bases; J trimming: 7 bases; junction bases outside the gene matches: 12. In nucleotides, the CDR3 is TGCGCCAGCAGCCCGGGGACAGGGGGCCCGTTACGGCAGCCCCAGCATTTT. This sequence encodes CASSPGTGGPLRQPQHF.

The chain joins TRBV19 to TRBJ1-1, with D perhaps matching TRBD1 (6 bases). Germline CDR1 reads LNHDA; CDR2 reads SQIVND (reference sequence). This CDR3 comprises 13 residues. V shed 5 bases and J shed 6 bases, with 13 bases lying between them. CDR3 nucleotides: TGTGCCAGTAGTTCTCGGGGGCAGGCTGAAGCTTTCTTT. Translating gives CASSSRGQAEAFF.

The chain recombines TRBV5-4 with TRBJ2-2; D remains unclear. The CDR3 length is 15 residues. V was pared by 4 bases and J by 3 bases, with 13 bases between. CDR1 is SGHNT, CDR2 YYREEE, per germline (reference sequence). The CDR3 sequence is CASSTAQQYTGELFF. DNA of the CDR3: TGTGCCAGCAGCACCGCACAGCAATACACCGGGGAGCTGTTTTTT.

This chain joins TRBV19 and TRBJ2-4; no clear D gene. This CDR3 comprises 11 residues. Germline assignment: CDR1 LNHDA and CDR2 SQIVND (reference sequence). V was cut by 7 bases and J by 7 bases, with 8 bases left in between. CDR3 loop: CASTDLNIQYF. The DNA for the CDR3 is TGTGCCAGTACTGACCTGAACATTCAGTACTTC.

The rearrangement joins TRBV28 to TRBJ1-4, with a tentative D call TRBD1 (6 bases). Germline V gene lookup returns CDR1 MDHEN and CDR2 SYDVKM. V lost 8 bases and J 2 bases, leaving 18 bases between the germline ends. This CDR3 spans 16 amino acids. CDR3 in amino acids: CASGGGGRRTNEKLFF. CDR3 bases: TGTGCCAGCGGTGGGGGGGGGCGTAGGACTAATGAAAAACTGTTTTTT.

The chain carries TRBV5-5 and TRBJ1-2; D not certain. The CDR3 length is 13 residues. Germline values: CDR1 SGHKS, CDR2 YYEKEE (reference sequence). The V end was cut by 4 bases, the J end by 4 bases, with 11 bases between. The CDR3 coding sequence is TGTGCCAGCAGCACTGGGGAGGGCTATGGCTACACCTTC. Translated: CASSTGEGYGYTF.

The chain has TRBV25-1 and TRBJ1-2; D possibly corresponds to TRBD1 (5 bases). Germline V lookup: CDR1 MGHDK, CDR2 SYGVNS. Between the trimmed V and J ends, which lost 1 base and 4 bases, there was a span of 7 bases. The CDR3 has 13 residues. The DNA of the CDR3 is TGTGCCAGCAGTGAATCAGGGTTCTATGGCTACACCTTC. Translated: CASSESGFYGYTF.

J is TRBJ2-5 and V is TRBV5-1; 9 bases are a match to TRBD2. V lost 1 base to trimming and J lost 4 bases; unmatched junction nucleotides: 8. This CDR3 has 16 residues. CDR1 is SGHRS and CDR2 is YFSETQ in the germline V gene. The CDR3 DNA reads as TGCGCCAGCAGCTTGCACACAGGAGCGGGAGGAGAGACCCAGTACTTC. Translating gives CASSLHTGAGGETQYF.

The rearrangement links TRBV2 to TRBJ1-5; D possibly corresponds to TRBD1 (6 bases). The V gene lost 6 bases and the J gene lost 6 bases, with 12 bases spanning the gap. This CDR3 region has 13 residues. Germline loops: CDR1 SNHLY, CDR2 FYNNEI. The CDR3 DNA reads TGTGCCAGCAGAGGGCAGGGGCCTCAGCCCCAGCATTTT. As protein: CASRGQGPQPQHF.

The rearrangement links TRBV6-5 to TRBJ2-7; D perhaps matches TRBD2 (6 bases). Deletions cut 6 bases from V and 5 bases from J, with 14 bases between. This CDR3 has 13 residues. Looked up from germline, CDR1 is MNHEY and CDR2 is SVGAGI. The CDR3 sequence is CASSHARLDEQYF. CDR3 nucleotide sequence: TGTGCCAGCAGCCACGCTAGACTAGACGAGCAGTACTTC.

This chain connects TRBV6-1 to TRBJ2-7; TRBD1 matches 8 bases. The CDR3 totals 14 residues. V gave up 3 bases and J gave up 2 bases; unmatched junction bases: 3. In germline, CDR1 is MNHNS, CDR2 SASEGT. CDR3 coding DNA: TGTGCCAGCAGTGATGCAGGGGGCCCCTACGAGCAGTACTTC. Amino acid sequence: CASSDAGGPYEQYF.

This chain uses TRBV30 with TRBJ1-1, with D possibly being TRBD1 (5 bases). The CDR3 sequence is 14 residues long. V was cut by 3 bases and J by 4 bases, with 15 bases left in between. Per the germline V gene, CDR1 is GTSNPN and CDR2 is SVGIG (reference sequence). The CDR3, as DNA: TGTGCCTGGAGGGGGGTGCCCGGGGCCACTGAAGCTTTCTTT. Amino acids: CAWRGVPGATEAFF.